This T cell receptor (beta chain) was observed in a study of molecular identifiers for immune sequencing clone quantification. Study-wide background: RNA from around 20,000 or 100,000 naive CD8 cells was split five ways in replicates, with four sequenced. Study-level results: Spiked Jurkat TCR RNA from one cell was reportedly detectable among about 910,000 naive cells.

The CDR3 is 17 amino acids. Trimming removed 6 bases from V and 0 bases from J, with 18 bases in between. TCR libraries were built in bulk with a published protocol and specific TCR primers. TCRdb called the PCR reads again in MiXCR, with one record for every CDR3 protein. The data contain 460,000 or so distinct CDR3 sequences, around 23% of them seen just once; the ten biggest clones take up roughly 0.77%. A few counts support this clonotype. Its antigen is still unknown. Naive CD8 T cells were sorted as CD8+CD4-CCR7+CD45RA+. The sequenced sample consisted of naive CD8+ T cells from blood, with Jurkat cell RNA spiked in. Subset: FACS-sorted CD8+CD4-CCR7+CD45RA+ naive T cells. This TCR derives from a human donor in good health. Some libraries in this study had Jurkat cell RNA spiked in. This chain connects TRBV12-3 or TRBV12-4 to TRBJ2-1, with D possibly called TRBD1 or TRBD2 (6 bases each). In DNA, the CDR3 is TGTGCCAGCAGCCAAGGTGGGGGGCCCCTCTCCTACAATGAGCAGTTCTTC. It translates to CASSQGGGPLSYNEQFF.